The 23 T cell receptor beta chains listed next were all sequenced from one sample in a study of blood T cell repertoires in COVID-19. The protocol was immunoSEQ multiplex PCR, while the TCRdb copy is restricted to in-frame clones and leaves out a portion. The sample yields roughly 480,000 clones, roughly 87% seen once. The sequenced sample was peripheral blood. The source is a man aged 18-30 years with COVID-19, enrolled during active disease.

This clone was observed once. The V gene is TRBV6-1, the J gene TRBJ1-5; D is perhaps TRBD1 (6 bases). Per germline, CDR1 MNHNS and CDR2 SASEGT. V was shortened by 9 bases and J by 5 bases, with 17 bases between the two germline ends. CDR3 length equals 14 residues. In DNA, the CDR3 is TGTGCCAGTAGGGGGGGCGGGGGACATCAGCCCCAGCATTTT. Translated, it gives CASRGGGGHQPQHF.

J is TRBJ2-4 and V is TRBV5-6; 12 bases line up with TRBD2. Losses at the gene ends were 4 bases for V and 3 bases for J; bases not matched to a gene: 2. CDR1 and CDR2 from the germline V gene are SGHDT and YYEEEE. The CDR3 covers 15 residues. CDR3 region: CASSRLAGDKNIQYF. The CDR3 coding sequence is TGTGCCAGCAGCCGACTAGCGGGAGACAAAAACATTCAGTACTTC.

V is TRBV6-2 or TRBV6-3 and J is TRBJ2-3, with TRBD1 matching over 8 bases. This CDR3 is built from 14 residues. Trimming cost V 4 bases and J 6 bases; bases outside gene matches: 6. From germline, CDR1 is MNHEY and CDR2 SVGEGT. The CDR3 spells CASSSRGPPDTQYF. The DNA of the CDR3 is TGTGCCAGCAGTTCCAGGGGGCCCCCGGATACGCAGTATTTT.

This chain joins TRBV6-5 and TRBJ2-3; 12 nucleotides line up with TRBD2. This CDR3 has 15 residues. Trimming at V came to 6 bases and at J to 4 bases, leaving 5 bases not matched to a gene. From germline, CDR1 is MNHEY and CDR2 SVGAGI. The CDR3 DNA follows: TGTGCCAGCAGAGCTAGCGGGGGGGAGGCAGATACGCAGTATTTT. This gives the protein CASRASGGEADTQYF.

V gene TRBV7-9 combines with J gene TRBJ2-5; 10 bases are a match to TRBD2. The CDR3 runs to 16 residues. With V trimmed by 1 base and J by 4 bases, 6 bases remained unmatched. Germline assignment: CDR1 SEHNR and CDR2 FQNEAQ (reference sequence). CDR3 region: CASSLGLAGDGETQYF. CDR3 nucleotides: TGTGCCAGCAGCTTAGGGCTAGCGGGAGATGGAGAGACCCAGTACTTC.

This chain links TRBV11-2 with TRBJ2-5; D perhaps matches TRBD1 (5 bases). Trimming shortened V by 5 bases and J by 3 bases, and 16 bases separated the two germline ends. Germline CDR1 and CDR2: SGHAT and FQNNGV. This CDR3 region has 15 residues. DNA of the CDR3: TGTGCCAGCAGCCCTCTCGACAGACCCAAAGAGACCCAGTACTTC. Its protein product is CASSPLDRPKETQYF.

This chain connects TRBV20-1 to TRBJ2-5; no definite D call. V was pared by 3 bases and J by 0 bases, with 11 bases between. Germline V gene sequence: CDR1 DFQATT, CDR2 SNEGSKA (reference sequence). CDR3 length equals 14 residues. The CDR3 DNA reads TGCAGTGCTAGTGAAACTGAGTACCAAGAGACCCAGTACTTC. Its translation is CSASETEYQETQYF.

This chain links TRBV9 with TRBJ2-2, with 7 bases identical to TRBD1. Germline lookup yields CDR1 SGDLS and CDR2 YYNGEE. The CDR3 is 16 amino acids. J gave up 1 base and V 0 bases, and 3 bases lay outside the gene matches. The CDR3 DNA reads as TGTGCCAGCAGCGTAGCGGACAGGATGAACACCGGGGAGCTGTTTTTT. Translating gives CASSVADRMNTGELFF. Looking up the rest from reference TRBV9 and TRBJ2-2 gives the full variable domain: DSGVTQTPKHLITATGQRVTLRCSPRSGDLSVYWYQQSLDQGLQFLIQYYNGEERAKGNILERFSAQQFPDLHSELNLSSLELGDSALYFCASSVADRMNTGELFFGEGSRLTVL.

The chain joins TRBV5-6 to TRBJ2-1; no firm D call. CDR1 is SGHDT and CDR2 is YYEEEE in the germline V gene. The length of the CDR3 is 11 residues. The V end was cut by 0 bases, the J end by 8 bases, with 3 bases between. The CDR3 sequence is CASSLDYEQFF. Here the CDR3 DNA reads TGTGCCAGCAGCTTGGACTATGAGCAGTTCTTC.

V and J are TRBV5-1 and TRBJ2-5, with TRBD1 as a possible D gene (5 bases). Trimming stripped 0 bases from V and 5 bases from J, with 14 bases between. CDR3 length equals 15 residues. Germline CDR1 SGHRS, CDR2 YFSETQ. The CDR3 spells CASSLEARVRETQYF. In DNA form, the CDR3 reads TGCGCCAGCAGCTTGGAGGCCAGGGTGAGGGAGACCCAGTACTTC.

This clone was counted between two and nine times. The rearrangement uses TRBV21-1 and TRBJ2-7; TRBD2 was called by the table and not checked on the DNA. TRBV21-1 is a pseudogene segment. The CDR3 runs 12 residues. The CDR3 nucleotides are TGTGCCAGCACCTTTCCTCCCTACGAGCAGTACTTC. Protein product: CASTFPPYEQYF.

The CDR3 loop is CASGLVQVLSTDTQYF. CDR3 DNA: TGTGCTAGTGGTTTGGTACAAGTTCTTAGCACAGATACGCAGTATTTT. The chain joins TRBV12-5 to TRBJ2-3; D is undetermined. CDR1 is LGHNT and CDR2 is FRNRAP in the germline V gene. The CDR3 consists of 16 residues. V was pared by 0 bases and J by 0 bases, with 10 bases between.

The sample holds one count of this clone. The gene calls are TRBV4-1 and TRBJ2-3; TRBD1 might be the D (6 bases). There are 16 residues in the CDR3. Germline CDR1 reads MGHRA; CDR2 reads YSYEKL. The V end lost 0 bases, the J end lost 5 bases, and 15 bases lay between the germline ends. The CDR3 region has the DNA TGCGCCAGCAGCCAAGATCTGGGACCCAGGGGAGATACGCAGTATTTT. This gives the protein CASSQDLGPRGDTQYF.

The V and J genes are TRBV10-1 and TRBJ2-2; D is uncertain. The germline V and J ends were trimmed by 8 bases and 7 bases, with 11 bases remaining between them. Per the germline V gene, CDR1 is WNHNN and CDR2 is SYGVQD (reference sequence). The CDR3 totals 12 residues. CDR3 bases: TGCGCCAGCGGTTTCCTAAACGGGGAGCTGTTTTTT. This codes for CASGFLNGELFF.

The chain employs TRBV27 and TRBJ2-3; 9 bases match TRBD1. The CDR3 is 14 residues long. In germline, CDR1 is MNHEY, CDR2 SMNVEV (reference sequence). Unmatched junction bases numbered 2, after V lost 6 bases and J lost 1 base. The CDR3: CASRWTGGTDTQYF. For the CDR3, the DNA is TGTGCCAGCAGATGGACAGGGGGCACAGATACGCAGTATTTT.

The chain uses TRBV19 and TRBJ2-1; a weak D match, TRBD2 (5 bases). The CDR3 is 17 amino acids. The ends were cut back, 5 bases at V and 8 bases at J, with 25 bases in the middle. Germline-derived CDR1 and CDR2 are LNHDA and SQIVND (reference sequence). CDR3 sequence: CASSGRGSGIGLDEQFF. The CDR3 nucleotides are TGTGCCAGTAGTGGACGAGGGAGCGGTATTGGCCTGGATGAGCAGTTCTTC.

The chain uses TRBV6-5 and TRBJ1-1; weak D call: TRBD1 (6 bases). The CDR3 consists of 12 residues. Germline loops: CDR1 MNHEY, CDR2 SVGAGI. V dropped 7 bases and J dropped 11 bases, with 17 bases sitting between them. CDR3 DNA: TGTGCCAGCACAGGACAGATTGGTAAGGCTTTCTTT. Its protein is CASTGQIGKAFF.

The chain carries TRBV5-8 and TRBJ2-7; D is perhaps TRBD2 (5 bases). Germline V lookup: CDR1 SGHTS, CDR2 YDEGEE. This CDR3 is 10 amino acids long. DNA for the CDR3: TGTGCAGCGGCAGTCTACGAGCAGTACTTC. Translating gives CAAAVYEQYF.

The rearrangement uses TRBV4-1 and TRBJ2-7, with TRBD1 identical over 10 bases. Trimming cost V 0 bases and J 4 bases; bases outside gene matches: 15. Germline V lookup: CDR1 MGHRA, CDR2 YSYEKL. The CDR3 loop spans 19 amino acids. Here the CDR3 reads CASSQEDFIRTGGRYEQYF. CDR3 nucleotide sequence: TGCGCCAGCAGCCAAGAAGATTTCATCAGGACAGGGGGTAGGTACGAGCAGTACTTC.

The chain links TRBV10-1 to TRBJ2-3; 12 nucleotides match TRBD1. J was trimmed by 6 bases and V by 2 bases; bases with no gene match: 12. The CDR3 is 18 residues long. The germline gives CDR1 WNHNN, CDR2 SYGVQD (reference sequence). The CDR3 spells CASSEPEGTGGRQDTQYF. The CDR3 DNA sequence: TGCGCCAGCAGTGAGCCCGAAGGGACAGGGGGCCGGCAGGATACGCAGTATTTT.

V and J are TRBV11-2 and TRBJ2-5; the match to TRBD2 covers 8 bases. Germline V gene lookup returns CDR1 SGHAT and CDR2 FQNNGV. This CDR3 spans 18 amino acids. The ends lost 2 bases at V and 4 bases at J; junction bases unmatched: 15. The CDR3 coding sequence is TGTGCCAGCAGCTTACCGTCTGGTGGCGGGAGGCGGGGAGAGACCCAGTACTTC. Translated, it gives CASSLPSGGGRRGETQYF.

This clone was seen once. This sequence joins TRBV3-1 (or the pseudogene TRBV3-2) and TRBJ2-1; 8 positions agree with TRBD2. With V trimmed by 1 base and J by 9 bases, 5 bases remained unmatched. The CDR3 is made up of 14 amino acids. The germline CDR1 and CDR2 sequences are LGHDT and YNNKEL (reference sequence). As DNA, the CDR3 is TGTGCCAGCAGCCAAGCTGAGCGGGAGAGTGAGCAGTTCTTC. It is translated as CASSQAERESEQFF.

This rearrangement joins TRBV11-3 to TRBJ2-7; D is uncertain. Germline CDR1 and CDR2: SGHNT and YENEEA. CDR3 length: 13 amino acids. Trimming removed 0 bases from V and 4 bases from J, with 7 bases in between. The CDR3, as DNA: TGTGCCAGCAGCTTAGAATTAATTTACGAGCAGTACTTC. This codes for CASSLELIYEQYF.